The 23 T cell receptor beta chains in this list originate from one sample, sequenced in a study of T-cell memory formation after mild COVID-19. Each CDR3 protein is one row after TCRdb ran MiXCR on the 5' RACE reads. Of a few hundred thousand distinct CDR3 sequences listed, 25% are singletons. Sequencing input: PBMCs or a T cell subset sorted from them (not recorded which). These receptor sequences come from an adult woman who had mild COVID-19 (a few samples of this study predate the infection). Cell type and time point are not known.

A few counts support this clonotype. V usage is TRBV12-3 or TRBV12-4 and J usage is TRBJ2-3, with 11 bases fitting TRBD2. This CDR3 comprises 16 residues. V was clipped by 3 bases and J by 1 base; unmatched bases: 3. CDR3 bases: TGTGCCAGCAGTTTTAGCGGGGGGGGCCGCACAGATACGCAGTATTTT. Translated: CASSFSGGGRTDTQYF.

The DNA of the CDR3 is TGCGCCAGCAGCCCCGGGAGGGGGAGCACAGATACGCAGTATTTT. It yields the protein CASSPGRGSTDTQYF. The chain links TRBV5-1 to TRBJ2-3; 8 positions match TRBD2. The CDR3 runs to 15 residues. The V segment lost 4 bases and the J segment 0 bases; nucleotides outside the gene matches: 4. CDR1 is SGHRS and CDR2 is YFSETQ in the germline V gene.

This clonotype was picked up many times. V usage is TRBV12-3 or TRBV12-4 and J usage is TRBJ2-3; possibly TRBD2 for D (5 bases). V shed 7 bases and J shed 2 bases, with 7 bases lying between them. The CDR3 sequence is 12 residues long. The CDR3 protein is CASTGITDTQYF. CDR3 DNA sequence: TGTGCCAGCACGGGGATCACAGATACGCAGTATTTT.

As DNA, the CDR3 is TGCAGTGCTGAAAAGACTAGTGAGCTAGAGCAGTTCTTC. Protein product: CSAEKTSELEQFF. The chain carries TRBV20-1 and TRBJ2-1, with D tentatively TRBD2 (6 bases). V shed 5 bases and J shed 10 bases, with 18 bases lying between them. CDR1 DFQATT and CDR2 SNEGSKA come from the germline V gene (reference sequence). The CDR3 runs to 13 residues.

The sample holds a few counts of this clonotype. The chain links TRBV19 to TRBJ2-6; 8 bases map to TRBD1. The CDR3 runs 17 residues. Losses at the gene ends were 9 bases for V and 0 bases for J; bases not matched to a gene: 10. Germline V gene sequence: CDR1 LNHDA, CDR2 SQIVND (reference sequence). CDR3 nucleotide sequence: TGTGCCAGCCTAGACAGGGGCACTTTCTCTGGGGCCAACGTCCTGACTTTC. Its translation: CASLDRGTFSGANVLTF.

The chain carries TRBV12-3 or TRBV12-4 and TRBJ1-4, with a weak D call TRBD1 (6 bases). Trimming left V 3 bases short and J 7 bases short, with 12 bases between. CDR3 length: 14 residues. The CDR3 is CASSFAGASEKLFF. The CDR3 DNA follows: TGTGCCAGCAGTTTTGCGGGGGCGAGTGAAAAACTGTTTTTT.

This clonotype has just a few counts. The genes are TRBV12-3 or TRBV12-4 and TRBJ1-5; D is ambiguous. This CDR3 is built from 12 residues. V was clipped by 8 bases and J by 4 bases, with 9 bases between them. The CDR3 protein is CASLRANQPQHF. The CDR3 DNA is TGTGCCAGCTTAAGGGCAAATCAGCCCCAGCATTTT.

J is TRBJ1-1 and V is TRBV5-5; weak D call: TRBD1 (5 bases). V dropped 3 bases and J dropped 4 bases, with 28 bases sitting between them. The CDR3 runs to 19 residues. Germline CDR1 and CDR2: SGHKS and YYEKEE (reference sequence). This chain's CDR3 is CASSSLPTPVTALGTEAFF. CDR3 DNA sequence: TGTGCCAGCAGCTCCCTTCCAACTCCCGTGACAGCTCTCGGCACTGAAGCTTTCTTT.

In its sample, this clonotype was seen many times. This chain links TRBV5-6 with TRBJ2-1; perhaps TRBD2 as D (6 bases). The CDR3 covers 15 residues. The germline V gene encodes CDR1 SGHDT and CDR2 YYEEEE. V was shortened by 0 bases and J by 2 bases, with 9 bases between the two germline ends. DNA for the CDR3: TGTGCCAGCAGCTTGGTGGGGGGACCCTACAATGAGCAGTTCTTC. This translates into CASSLVGGPYNEQFF.

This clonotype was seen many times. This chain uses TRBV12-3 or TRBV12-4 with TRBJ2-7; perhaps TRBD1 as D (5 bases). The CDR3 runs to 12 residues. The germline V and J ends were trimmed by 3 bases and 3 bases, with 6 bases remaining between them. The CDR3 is CASSFTGYEQYF. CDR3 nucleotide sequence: TGTGCCAGCAGTTTCACAGGCTACGAGCAGTACTTC.

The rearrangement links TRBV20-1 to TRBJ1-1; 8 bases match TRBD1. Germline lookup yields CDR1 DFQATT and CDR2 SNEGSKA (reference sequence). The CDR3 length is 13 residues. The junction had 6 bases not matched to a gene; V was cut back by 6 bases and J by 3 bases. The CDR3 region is CSAWTGQDTEAFF. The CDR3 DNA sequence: TGCAGTGCGTGGACAGGGCAGGACACTGAAGCTTTCTTT.

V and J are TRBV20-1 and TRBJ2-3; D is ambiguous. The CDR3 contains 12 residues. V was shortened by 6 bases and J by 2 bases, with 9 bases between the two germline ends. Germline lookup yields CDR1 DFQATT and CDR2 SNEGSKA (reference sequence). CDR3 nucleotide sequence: TGCAGTGCGCAAGGACCCACAGATACGCAGTATTTT. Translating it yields CSAQGPTDTQYF.

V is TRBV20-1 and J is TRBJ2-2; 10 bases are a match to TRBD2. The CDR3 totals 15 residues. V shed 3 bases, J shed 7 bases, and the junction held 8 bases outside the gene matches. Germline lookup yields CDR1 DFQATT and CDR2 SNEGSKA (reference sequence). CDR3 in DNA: TGCAGTGCTAGTGAAGCGGGGGGGCAAGGCGGGGAGCTGTTTTTT. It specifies CSASEAGGQGGELFF.

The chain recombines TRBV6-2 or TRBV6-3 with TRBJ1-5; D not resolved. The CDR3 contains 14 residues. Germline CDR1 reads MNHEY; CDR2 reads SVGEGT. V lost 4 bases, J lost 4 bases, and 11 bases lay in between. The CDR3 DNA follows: TGTGCCAGCAGTTCCGGGTCCCAAAATCAGCCCCAGCATTTT. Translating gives CASSSGSQNQPQHF.

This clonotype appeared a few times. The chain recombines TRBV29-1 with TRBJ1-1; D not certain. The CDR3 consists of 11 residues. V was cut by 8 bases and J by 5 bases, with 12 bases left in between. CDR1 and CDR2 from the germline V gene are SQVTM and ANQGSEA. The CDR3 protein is CSTIILTEAFF. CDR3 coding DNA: TGCAGCACAATTATCCTGACTGAAGCTTTCTTT. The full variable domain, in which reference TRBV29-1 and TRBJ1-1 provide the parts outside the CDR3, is SAVISQKPSRDICQRGTSLTIQCQVDSQVTMMFWYRQQPGQSLTLIATANQGSEATYESGFVIDKFPISRPNLTFSTLTVSNMSPEDSSIYLCSTIILTEAFFGQGTRLTVV.

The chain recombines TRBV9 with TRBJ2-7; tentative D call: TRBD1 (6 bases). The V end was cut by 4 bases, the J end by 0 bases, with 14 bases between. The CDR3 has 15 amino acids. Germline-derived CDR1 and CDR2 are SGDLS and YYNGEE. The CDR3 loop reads CASSPLGTSSYEQYF. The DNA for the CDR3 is TGTGCCAGCAGCCCTCTAGGGACAAGCTCCTACGAGCAGTACTTC.

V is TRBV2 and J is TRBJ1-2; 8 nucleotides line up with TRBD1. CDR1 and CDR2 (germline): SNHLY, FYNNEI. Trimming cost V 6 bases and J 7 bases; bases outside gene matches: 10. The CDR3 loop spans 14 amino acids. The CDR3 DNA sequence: TGTGCCAGCAGCGAGGACAGGGTGGGGAGTGGCTACACCTTC. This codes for CASSEDRVGSGYTF.

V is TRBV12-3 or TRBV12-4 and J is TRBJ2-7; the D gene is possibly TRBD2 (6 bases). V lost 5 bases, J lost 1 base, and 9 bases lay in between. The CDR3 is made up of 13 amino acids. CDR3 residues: CASSAAGSYEQYF. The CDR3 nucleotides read TGTGCCAGCAGTGCGGCGGGGTCCTACGAGCAGTACTTC.

The CDR3 DNA sequence: TGTGCCAGCAGTCACAGACACGGAGGTGAAGCTTTCTTT. Protein sequence: CASSHRHGGEAFF. The rearrangement joins TRBV3-1 to TRBJ1-1; D gene ambiguous. With 6 bases removed from V and 7 bases from J, the gap between germline ends came to 15 bases. In germline, CDR1 is LGHDT, CDR2 YNNKEL (reference sequence). The CDR3 consists of 13 residues.

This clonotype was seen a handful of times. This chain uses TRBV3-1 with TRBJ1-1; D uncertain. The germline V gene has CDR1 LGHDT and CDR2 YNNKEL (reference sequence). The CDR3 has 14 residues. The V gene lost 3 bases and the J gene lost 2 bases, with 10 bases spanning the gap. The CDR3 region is CASSQIGINTEAFF. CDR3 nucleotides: TGTGCCAGCAGCCAGATCGGGATTAACACTGAAGCTTTCTTT.

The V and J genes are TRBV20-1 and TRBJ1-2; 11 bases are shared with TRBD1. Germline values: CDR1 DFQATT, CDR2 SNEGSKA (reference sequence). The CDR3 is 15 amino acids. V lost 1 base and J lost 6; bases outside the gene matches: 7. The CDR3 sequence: CSARVPGQGDDGYTF. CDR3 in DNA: TGCAGTGCTAGAGTTCCGGGACAGGGGGATGATGGCTACACCTTC.

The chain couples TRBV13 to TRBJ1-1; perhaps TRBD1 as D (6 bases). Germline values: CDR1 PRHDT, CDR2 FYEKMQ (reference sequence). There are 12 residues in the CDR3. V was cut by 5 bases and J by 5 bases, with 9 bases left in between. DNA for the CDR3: TGTGCCAGCAGCCAGGGGAGAACTGAAGCTTTCTTT. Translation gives CASSQGRTEAFF. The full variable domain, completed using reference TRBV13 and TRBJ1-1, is AAGVIQSPRHLIKEKRETATLKCYPIPRHDTVYWYQQGPGQDPQFLISFYEKMQSDKGSIPDRFSAQQFSDYHSELNMSSLELGDSALYFCASSQGRTEAFFGQGTRLTVV.

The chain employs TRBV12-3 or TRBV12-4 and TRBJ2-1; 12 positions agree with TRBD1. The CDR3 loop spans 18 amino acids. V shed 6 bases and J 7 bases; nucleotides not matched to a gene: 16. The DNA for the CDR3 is TGTGCCAGCAGCCGAGGCCCGGGACAGGGGGCAGGTTTGAATGAGCAGTTCTTC. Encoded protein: CASSRGPGQGAGLNEQFF.